The 11 T cell receptor beta chains below all came from one sample that was sequenced in a study of cytotoxic CD8 clonotypes in ibrutinib-treated CLL. Assay: immunoSEQ multiplex PCR; the TCRdb copy retains only in-frame clones and omits some. The table records over 30,000 clones, around 63% of them present only once. Sequencing used PBMCs, obtained at disease progression, from a patient treated with ibrutinib. Receptor source: a human donor with chronic lymphocytic leukemia.

V gene TRBV14 combines with J gene TRBJ2-1; D might be TRBD2 (6 bases). CDR1 and CDR2 (germline): SGHDN, FVKESK. Trimming removed 4 bases from V and 7 bases from J, with 20 bases in between. The CDR3 has 16 amino acids. The CDR3 nucleotides are TGTGCCAGCAGCCCGCACGGGTCTCCTGGGGGGAATGAGCAGTTCTTC. It specifies CASSPHGSPGGNEQFF.

V gene TRBV7-9 combines with J gene TRBJ2-7; 8 nucleotides line up with TRBD2. Germline CDR1 and CDR2: SEHNR and FQNEAQ (reference sequence). CDR3 length: 14 amino acids. The V and J ends lost 5 bases and 3 bases, in that order; junction bases with no gene match: 6. The CDR3 nucleotides read TGTGCCAGCAGCCCCCCGACTAGCGACTACGAGCAGTACTTC. Translating it yields CASSPPTSDYEQYF.

This clone was detected a few times. The chain is built from TRBV7-2 and TRBJ1-5; the match to TRBD1 covers 7 bases. V lost 5 bases to trimming and J lost 5 bases; unmatched junction nucleotides: 6. CDR3 length equals 14 residues. Germline-derived CDR1 and CDR2 are SGHTA and FQGNSA. The CDR3 protein is CASSPTGAHQPQHF. In DNA, the CDR3 is TGTGCCAGCAGCCCTACAGGGGCGCATCAGCCCCAGCATTTT.

This chain connects TRBV9 to TRBJ2-2; TRBD2 agrees at 8 bases. The CDR3 spans 16 residues. Trimming removed 1 base from V and 0 bases from J; junction bases left unmatched: 2. Germline CDR1 and CDR2: SGDLS and YYNGEE. The CDR3 loop is CASSVLAGANTGELFF. CDR3 in DNA: TGTGCCAGCAGCGTACTAGCGGGTGCGAACACCGGGGAGCTGTTTTTT.

This clone was counted a few times. This chain links TRBV28 with TRBJ2-3; D call uncertain. CDR1 and CDR2 (germline): MDHEN, SYDVKM. The CDR3 loop spans 15 amino acids. Trimming cost V 2 bases and J 0 bases, with 9 bases left between them. The CDR3 reads CASSLVSGSTDTQYF. CDR3 sequence (DNA): TGTGCCAGCAGTTTAGTCTCTGGGAGCACAGATACGCAGTATTTT.

As for this clone: Other DNA sequences in the same sample also yield this CDR3. CDR3 loop: CASSVGRGDEKLFF. CDR3 nucleotides: TGTGCCAGCAGCGTAGGGAGGGGTGATGAAAAACTGTTTTTT. The chain couples TRBV9 to TRBJ1-4; a weak D match, TRBD1 (5 bases). Germline CDR1 reads SGDLS; CDR2 reads YYNGEE. V was shortened by 0 bases and J by 6 bases, with 9 bases between the two germline ends. The CDR3 consists of 14 residues.

The CDR3 loop is CASSGGATADTQYF. CDR3 sequence (DNA): TGCGCCAGCAGCGGGGGGGCGACGGCAGATACGCAGTATTTT. This rearrangement joins TRBV5-1 to TRBJ2-3; TRBD2 is a possible D gene (7 bases). The V gene lost 4 bases and the J gene lost 4 bases, with 13 bases spanning the gap. CDR1 and CDR2 (germline): SGHRS, YFSETQ. This CDR3 is 14 amino acids long.

The gene calls are TRBV28 and TRBJ1-1; D is unresolved. CDR1 is MDHEN, CDR2 SYDVKM, per germline. The CDR3 extends over 14 amino acids. V dropped 7 bases and J dropped 1 base, with 13 bases sitting between them. As DNA, the CDR3 is TGTGCCAGCACCCTACCCGGTAGGAACACTGAAGCTTTCTTT. Encoded protein: CASTLPGRNTEAFF.

CDR3 in DNA: TGCGCCAGCAGCTTGGGACTAGCGGGAGTTGGGGATACGCAGTATTTT. Translating gives CASSLGLAGVGDTQYF. The chain joins TRBV5-1 to TRBJ2-3; 12 bases align to TRBD2. The CDR3 contains 16 residues. The junction had 5 bases not matched to a gene; V was cut back by 0 bases and J by 6 bases. Germline V lookup: CDR1 SGHRS, CDR2 YFSETQ.

V and J are TRBV9 and TRBJ1-4; possibly TRBD1 for D (5 bases). The V gene's germline CDR1 is SGDLS and CDR2 YYNGEE. The CDR3 totals 16 residues. Trimming cost V 2 bases and J 0 bases, with 11 bases left between them. The CDR3 here is CASSVAREATNEKLFF. CDR3 DNA: TGTGCCAGCAGCGTGGCCAGGGAAGCAACTAATGAAAAACTGTTTTTT.

This sequence joins TRBV6-1 and TRBJ1-5; D remains ambiguous. The CDR3 length is 11 residues. V was clipped by 8 bases and J by 6 bases, with 8 bases between them. In germline, CDR1 is MNHNS, CDR2 SASEGT. CDR3 in DNA: TGTGCCAGCGCAGGTGGTCAGCCCCAGCATTTT. Its protein is CASAGGQPQHF.